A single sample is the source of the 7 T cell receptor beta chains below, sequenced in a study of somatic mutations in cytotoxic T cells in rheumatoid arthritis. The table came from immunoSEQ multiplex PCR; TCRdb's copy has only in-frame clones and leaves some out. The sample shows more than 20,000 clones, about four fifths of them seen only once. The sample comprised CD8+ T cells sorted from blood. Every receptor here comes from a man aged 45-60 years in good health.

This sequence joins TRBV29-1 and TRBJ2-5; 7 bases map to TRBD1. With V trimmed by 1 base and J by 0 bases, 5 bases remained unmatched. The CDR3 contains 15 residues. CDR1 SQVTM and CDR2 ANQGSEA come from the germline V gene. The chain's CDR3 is CSVEALGQNQETQYF. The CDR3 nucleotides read TGCAGCGTTGAAGCCCTGGGACAGAACCAAGAGACCCAGTACTTC.

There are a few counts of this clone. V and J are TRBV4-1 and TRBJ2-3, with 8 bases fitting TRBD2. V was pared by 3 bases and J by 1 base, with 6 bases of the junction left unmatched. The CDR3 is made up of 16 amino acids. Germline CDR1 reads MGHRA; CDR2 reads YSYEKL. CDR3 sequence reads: CASSHLGSGGTDTQYF. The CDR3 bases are TGCGCCAGCAGCCACCTGGGTAGCGGGGGCACAGATACGCAGTATTTT.

CDR3 residues: CASSSASGSYNEQFF. Here the CDR3 DNA reads TGCGCCAGCAGCTCCGCTAGCGGATCCTACAATGAGCAGTTCTTC. The chain employs TRBV5-1 and TRBJ2-1, with TRBD2 identical over 7 bases. V shed 3 bases and J 1 base; nucleotides not matched to a gene: 4. The CDR3 sequence is 15 residues long. The germline V gene has CDR1 SGHRS and CDR2 YFSETQ.

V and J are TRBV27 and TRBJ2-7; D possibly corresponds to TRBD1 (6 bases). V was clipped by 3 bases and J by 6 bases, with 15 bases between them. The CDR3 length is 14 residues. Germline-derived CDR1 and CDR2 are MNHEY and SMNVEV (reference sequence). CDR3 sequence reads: CASSFSQGPGEQYF. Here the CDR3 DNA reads TGTGCCAGCAGTTTTAGTCAGGGGCCCGGCGAGCAGTACTTC.

CDR3 in DNA: TGTGCCAGCAGTTACTCGGTTGGGGAAGTCCGAATTAAGCAGTACTTC. Its protein is CASSYSVGEVRIKQYF. J is TRBJ2-7 and V is TRBV6-5; D call uncertain. The V end lost 0 bases, the J end lost 8 bases, and 20 bases lay between the germline ends. The germline V gene has CDR1 MNHEY and CDR2 SVGAGI. The CDR3 has 16 residues.

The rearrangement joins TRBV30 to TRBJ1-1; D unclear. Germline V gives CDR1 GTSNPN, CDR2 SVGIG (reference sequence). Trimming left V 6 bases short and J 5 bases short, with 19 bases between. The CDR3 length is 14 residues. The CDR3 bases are TGTGCCTGTGACGATGGGCCACCATGGACTGAAGCTTTCTTT. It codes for CACDDGPPWTEAFF.

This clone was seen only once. The CDR3 DNA is TGTGCTAGTGGTTTGGTAGCCCAGCCCCAGCATTTT. Its protein is CASGLVAQPQHF. This chain uses TRBV12-5 with TRBJ1-5, with D unresolved. V was clipped by 0 bases and J by 7 bases, with 4 bases between them. The V gene's germline CDR1 is LGHNT and CDR2 FRNRAP. This CDR3 contains 12 residues.